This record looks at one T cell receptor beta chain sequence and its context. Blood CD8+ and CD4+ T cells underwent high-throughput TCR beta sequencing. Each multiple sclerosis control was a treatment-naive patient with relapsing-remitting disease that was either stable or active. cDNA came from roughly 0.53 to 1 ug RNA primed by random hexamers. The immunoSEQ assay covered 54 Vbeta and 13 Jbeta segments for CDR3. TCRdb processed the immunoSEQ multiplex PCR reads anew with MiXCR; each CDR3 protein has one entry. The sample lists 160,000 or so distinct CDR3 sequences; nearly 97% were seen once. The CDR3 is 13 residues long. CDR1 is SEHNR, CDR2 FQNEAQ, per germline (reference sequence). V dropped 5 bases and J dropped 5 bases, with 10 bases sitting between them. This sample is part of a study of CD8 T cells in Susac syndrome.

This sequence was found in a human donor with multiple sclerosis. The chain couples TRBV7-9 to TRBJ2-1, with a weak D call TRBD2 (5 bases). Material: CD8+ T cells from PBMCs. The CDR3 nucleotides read TGTGCCAGCAGCCCCGGGGTTGACAATGAGCAGTTCTTC. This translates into CASSPGVDNEQFF.